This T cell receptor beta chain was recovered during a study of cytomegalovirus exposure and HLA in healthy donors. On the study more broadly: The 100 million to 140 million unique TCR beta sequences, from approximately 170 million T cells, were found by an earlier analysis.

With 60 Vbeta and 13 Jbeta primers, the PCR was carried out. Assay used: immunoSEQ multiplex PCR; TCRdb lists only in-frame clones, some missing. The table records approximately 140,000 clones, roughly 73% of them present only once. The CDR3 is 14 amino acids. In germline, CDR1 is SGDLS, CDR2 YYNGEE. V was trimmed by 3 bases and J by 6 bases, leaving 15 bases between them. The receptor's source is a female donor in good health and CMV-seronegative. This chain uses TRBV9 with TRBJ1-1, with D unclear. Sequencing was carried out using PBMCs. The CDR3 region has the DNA TGTGCCAGCAGCGGAAGTACGGTGTCCGCTGAAGCTTTCTTT. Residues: CASSGSTVSAEAFF.